The 22 T cell receptor beta chains below were found in one sample sequenced in a study of T cell repertoires in cytomegalovirus infection. TCRdb passed the reads through MiXCR, listing each CDR3 protein once. The sample has fewer than 350,000 distinct CDR3 sequences; roughly 9.5% are singletons. Sequencing was performed on PBMCs. The receptors originated from a human donor in good health (CMV status not recorded). Some clones in this sample may be carry-over from other donors' samples.

This clonotype was picked up a small number of times. For the CDR3, the DNA is TGTGCCAGCAGACCCCCGGGGGGAGGGCGAAGGGACAGGGAGACCCAGTACTTC. This gives the protein CASRPPGGGRRDRETQYF. V gene TRBV28 combines with J gene TRBJ2-5, with a weak D call TRBD1 (8 bases). From germline, CDR1 is MDHEN and CDR2 SYDVKM. The length of the CDR3 is 18 residues. The V gene lost 6 bases and the J gene lost 5 bases, with 28 bases spanning the gap.

This clonotype was recorded a few times. The CDR3 reads CASSLVRGGYDGYTF. The DNA for the CDR3 is TGTGCCAGCAGCTTAGTTCGAGGGGGCTATGATGGCTACACCTTC. This chain joins TRBV7-9 and TRBJ1-2, with TRBD1 matching 7 bases. CDR3 size: 15 residues. Germline V gene sequence: CDR1 SEHNR, CDR2 FQNEAQ (reference sequence). The J segment lost 6 bases and the V segment lost 1 base, leaving 8 bases of the junction unmatched.

This clonotype was counted only a few times. CDR3 sequence reads: CASSRAPFGQTLSDEQYF. The CDR3 coding sequence is TGCGCCAGCAGCCGGGCCCCTTTCGGTCAGACCCTTAGTGACGAGCAGTACTTC. The V gene is TRBV4-3, the J gene TRBJ2-7; D call uncertain. This CDR3 spans 18 amino acids. V gave up 4 bases and J gave up 5 bases, with 27 bases separating them. The V gene's germline CDR1 is LGHNA and CDR2 YSLEER.

This clonotype appeared many times. The chain links TRBV27 to TRBJ2-1, with TRBD2 matching 12 bases. Germline CDR1 and CDR2: MNHEY and SMNVEV (reference sequence). V lost 2 bases and J lost 5; bases outside the gene matches: 19. This CDR3 is built from 21 residues. As DNA, the CDR3 is TGTGCCAGCAGTTTAGAAGCAGTTTTAGGACTAGCGGGGCGGAGACACAATGAGCAGTTCTTC. Its protein is CASSLEAVLGLAGRRHNEQFF.

The table lists this clonotype with a few counts. J is TRBJ1-1 and V is TRBV4-2; D possibly corresponds to TRBD1 (6 bases). Germline V gives CDR1 LGHNA, CDR2 YNFKEQ. The CDR3 contains 19 residues. V was pared by 2 bases and J by 10 bases, with 32 bases between. In DNA form, the CDR3 reads TGTGCCAGCAGCCAATCACAAGGTTTTGGACAGAGTAAGACATTGACAGCTTTCTTT. Its protein is CASSQSQGFGQSKTLTAFF.

CDR3 nucleotides: TGTGCCAGCAGTCGTTCGGGACAGGGCTACGAGCAGTACTTC. Amino acids: CASSRSGQGYEQYF. The rearrangement uses TRBV2 and TRBJ2-7; 9 nucleotides agree with TRBD1. Germline CDR1 reads SNHLY; CDR2 reads FYNNEI. Losses at the gene ends were 5 bases for V and 3 bases for J; bases not matched to a gene: 5. The CDR3 sequence is 14 residues long.

The chain joins TRBV19 to TRBJ2-5; D may match TRBD1 or TRBD2 (5 bases each). Trimming cost V 8 bases and J 7 bases, with 14 bases left between them. Germline lookup yields CDR1 LNHDA and CDR2 SQIVND (reference sequence). The CDR3 has 12 amino acids. In DNA, the CDR3 is TGTGCCAGTGGGACGTACGGTGGGACCCAGTACTTC. It codes for CASGTYGGTQYF.

The chain joins TRBV19 to TRBJ2-2; 7 positions agree with TRBD2. CDR1 and CDR2 from the germline V gene are LNHDA and SQIVND (reference sequence). CDR3 length equals 12 residues. V lost 11 bases to trimming and J lost 5 bases; unmatched junction nucleotides: 5. The CDR3 sequence is CAAGEGTGELFF. The CDR3 nucleotides are TGTGCCGCCGGGGAGGGAACCGGGGAGCTGTTTTTT.

This clonotype was observed a few times. The chain has TRBV30 and TRBJ1-4; D is undetermined. CDR1 and CDR2 (germline): GTSNPN, SVGIG (reference sequence). The CDR3 is made up of 15 amino acids. Trimming removed 2 bases from V and 2 bases from J, with 12 bases in between. The CDR3: CAWSREPRTNEKLFF. CDR3 bases: TGTGCCTGGAGTAGGGAACCGCGGACTAATGAAAAACTGTTTTTT.

This clonotype was seen many times. The chain is built from TRBV7-2 and TRBJ1-2, with D tentatively TRBD1 (5 bases). Trimming stripped 6 bases from V and 4 bases from J, with 36 bases between. Germline V lookup: CDR1 SGHTA, CDR2 FQGNSA. This CDR3 contains 21 residues. In DNA, the CDR3 is TGTGCCAGCAGAAGTACCCACGACCCCGGGAAGGGGAATTTAATTCGCTATGGCTACACCTTC. This translates into CASRSTHDPGKGNLIRYGYTF.

Many counts were recorded for this clonotype. The genes are TRBV10-2 and TRBJ2-1, with 14 bases lining up with TRBD2. From germline, CDR1 is WSHSY and CDR2 SAAADI. The CDR3 covers 19 residues. V gave up 6 bases and J gave up 1 base; unmatched junction bases: 11. CDR3 region: CASSLGLAGGPKSYNEQFF. As DNA, the CDR3 is TGCGCCAGCAGCCTAGGACTAGCGGGAGGCCCAAAATCCTACAATGAGCAGTTCTTC.

The chain joins TRBV7-9 to TRBJ2-7, with TRBD1 matching 8 bases. V gave up 5 bases and J gave up 1 base; unmatched junction bases: 7. CDR1 and CDR2 (germline): SEHNR, FQNEAQ (reference sequence). This CDR3 has 15 amino acids. This CDR3 is CASSHRDRPSYEQYF. CDR3 DNA sequence: TGTGCCAGCAGCCACCGGGACAGGCCGTCCTACGAGCAGTACTTC.

The chain carries TRBV7-2 and TRBJ2-1, with D tentatively TRBD2 (6 bases). V dropped 1 base and J dropped 14 bases, with 18 bases sitting between them. The CDR3 sequence is 14 residues long. Looked up from germline, CDR1 is SGHTA and CDR2 is FQGNSA. CDR3 protein: CASSLDRGRGYEFF. CDR3 bases: TGTGCCAGCAGCTTAGACCGGGGTCGGGGGTATGAGTTCTTC. Looking up the rest from reference TRBV7-2 and TRBJ2-1 gives the full variable domain: GAGVSQSPSNKVTEKGKDVELRCDPISGHTALYWYRQSLGQGLEFLIYFQGNSAPDKSGLPSDRFSAERTGGSVSTLTIQRTQQEDSAVYLCASSLDRGRGYEFFGPGTRLTVL.

The chain is built from TRBV7-8 and TRBJ1-4; the D is unclear. The V gene's germline CDR1 is SGHVS and CDR2 FQNEAQ. The CDR3 extends over 18 amino acids. V was shortened by 4 bases and J by 6 bases, with 24 bases between the two germline ends. CDR3 residues: CASSYLLGLGAGDEKLFF. The CDR3 region has the DNA TGTGCCAGCAGCTACCTATTGGGTCTCGGAGCTGGGGATGAAAAACTGTTTTTT. The full variable domain, in which reference TRBV7-8 and TRBJ1-4 provide the parts outside the CDR3, is GAGVSQSPRYKVAKRGQDVALRCDPISGHVSLFWYQQALGQGPEFLTYFQNEAQLDKSGLPSDRFFAERPEGSVSTLKIQRTQQEDSAVYLCASSYLLGLGAGDEKLFFGSGTQLSVL.

This clonotype was detected many times. In DNA form, the CDR3 reads TGTGCCAGCAGCTTTAGTATGACTCCATGGAGAGAGACCCAGTACTTC. Translation: CASSFSMTPWRETQYF. The chain employs TRBV7-9 and TRBJ2-5; D unresolved. V was pared by 3 bases and J by 4 bases, with 18 bases between. This CDR3 contains 16 residues. Germline-derived CDR1 and CDR2 are SEHNR and FQNEAQ (reference sequence). The full variable domain, with the rest looked up from reference TRBV7-9 and TRBJ2-5, is DTGVSQNPRHKITKRGQNVTFRCDPISEHNRLYWYRQTLGQGPEFLTYFQNEAQLEKSRLLSDRFSAERPKGSFSTLEIQRTEQGDSAMYLCASSFSMTPWRETQYFGPGTRLLVL.

The chain links TRBV28 to TRBJ2-7; TRBD2 agrees at 14 bases. Germline loops: CDR1 MDHEN, CDR2 SYDVKM. Unmatched junction bases numbered 10, after V lost 7 bases and J lost 11 bases. The CDR3 extends over 14 amino acids. CDR3 loop: CASIKGLAGGPEYF. The CDR3 DNA follows: TGTGCCAGCATTAAAGGACTAGCGGGAGGTCCGGAGTACTTC.

This clonotype was recorded many times. The rearrangement uses TRBV2 and TRBJ2-5; 11 bases are a match to TRBD1. There are 15 residues in the CDR3. Germline CDR1 and CDR2: SNHLY and FYNNEI. Losses at the gene ends were 6 bases for V and 0 bases for J; bases not matched to a gene: 3. DNA for the CDR3: TGTGCCAGCAGAGGGACAGGGGGGTACCAAGAGACCCAGTACTTC. This translates into CASRGTGGYQETQYF.

In its sample, this clonotype was seen a few times. The gene calls are TRBV7-2 and TRBJ2-7, with 12 bases matching TRBD1. The CDR3 runs 14 residues. The trim removed 5 bases at V and 9 bases at J, leaving 8 bases unmatched. The V gene's germline CDR1 is SGHTA and CDR2 FQGNSA. The CDR3 spells CASSPPGQGATQYF. CDR3 DNA: TGTGCCAGCAGCCCACCGGGACAGGGGGCCACGCAGTACTTC.

At least ten counts were recorded for this clonotype. J is TRBJ2-7 and V is TRBV7-2; TRBD2 might be the D (5 bases). Trimming cost V 6 bases and J 4 bases, with 10 bases left between them. Looked up from germline, CDR1 is SGHTA and CDR2 is FQGNSA. This CDR3 region has 12 residues. CDR3 region: CASSPAAYEQYF. Written as DNA, the CDR3 is TGTGCCAGCAGTCCAGCGGCTTACGAGCAGTACTTC. Complete variable domain (other parts from reference TRBV7-2 and TRBJ2-7): GAGVSQSPSNKVTEKGKDVELRCDPISGHTALYWYRQSLGQGLEFLIYFQGNSAPDKSGLPSDRFSAERTGGSVSTLTIQRTQQEDSAVYLCASSPAAYEQYFGPGTRLTVT.

This clonotype came up many times. Sequence at one end of the junction differs from germline and may be a read error. V usage is TRBV6-1 and J usage is TRBJ2-7; 10 nucleotides match TRBD1. Germline lookup yields CDR1 MNHNS and CDR2 SASEGT. This CDR3 has 15 residues. This CDR3 reads CASSEAGTGAVDVWF. The CDR3 bases are TGTGCCAGCAGCGAAGCCGGGACAGGGGCAGTTGATGTTTGGTTC.

Many counts were recorded for this clonotype. The rearrangement uses TRBV7-8 and TRBJ2-3, with 10 positions matching TRBD2. Germline assignment: CDR1 SGHVS and CDR2 FQNEAQ. Germline trimming cut 4 bases from V and 3 bases from J; bases unmatched to any gene: 13. The CDR3 contains 18 residues. CDR3 bases: TGTGCCAGCAGCTCGCGTAACTTAGGGACTAGCGTAACAGATACGCAGTATTTT. It codes for CASSSRNLGTSVTDTQYF.

This clonotype was counted at least ten times. This sequence joins TRBV11-2 and TRBJ2-5, with D unclear. Deletions cut 5 bases from V and 2 bases from J, with 12 bases between. In germline, CDR1 is SGHAT, CDR2 FQNNGV. The CDR3 contains 14 residues. The CDR3 loop reads CASSPTQRQETQYF. The CDR3 DNA sequence: TGTGCCAGCAGCCCGACCCAGCGACAAGAGACCCAGTACTTC.